This is a list of T cell receptor beta chains from one sample in a study of blood T cell repertoires in COVID-19. Profiled with immunoSEQ multiplex PCR; TCRdb holds only in-frame clones, not every one. The sample carries about 88,000 clones, approximately 90% recorded once. Sequenced input: peripheral blood. All receptors come from a man aged 60-69 years with acute or convalescent COVID-19. Both conserved end residues are part of each CDR3. A D gene is named only where the DNA matches it firmly. Rows may omit the clone size; those that give it use once, few, many or a size class.

J	V	D	size	CDR3	DNA
TRBJ2-1	TRBV5-5	NA	NA	CASSSPLYGSSYNEQFF	TGTGCCAGCAGCAGCCCTCTTTACGGGAGCTCCTACAATGAGCAGTTCTTC
TRBJ2-3	TRBV4-1	NA	NA	CASSPDWGLPKMRSTDTQYF	TGCGCCAGCAGCCCAGACTGGGGGCTGCCCAAAATGCGAAGCACAGATACGCAGTATTTT
TRBJ2-3	TRBV2	NA	NA	CASRDWSHEADTQYF	TGTGCCAGCAGGGACTGGTCCCACGAGGCAGATACGCAGTATTTT
TRBJ2-1	TRBV27	TRBD1	NA	CASSLSGQGGSYNEQFF	TGTGCCAGCAGTTTATCGGGACAGGGGGGATCCTACAATGAGCAGTTCTTC
TRBJ2-2	TRBV19	TRBD2	NA	CASSGLVNTGELFF	TGTGCCAGTAGCGGACTAGTGAACACCGGGGAGCTGTTTTTT
TRBJ2-1	TRBV6-2/TRBV6-3	TRBD2	NA	CASSYNPPRGRPIGSYNEQFF	TGTGCCAGCAGTTACAACCCCCCCCGCGGGAGGCCCATAGGCTCCTACAATGAGCAGTTCTTC
TRBJ2-1	TRBV10-1	TRBD2	NA	CASSGTSGRALYNEQFF	TGCGCCAGCAGCGGGACTAGCGGGAGGGCCCTCTACAATGAGCAGTTCTTC
TRBJ2-1	TRBV2	NA	NA	CASSVEGLKFF	TGTGCCAGCAGTGTGGAGGGACTCAAGTTCTTC
TRBJ2-1	TRBV5-5	NA	once	CASSETPHGDEQFF	TGTGCCAGCAGCGAAACCCCTCATGGAGATGAGCAGTTCTTC
TRBJ1-2	TRBV30	TRBD1	NA	CAWSRRGVGYGYTF	TGTGCCTGGAGCCGCAGGGGGGTTGGGTATGGCTACACCTTC
TRBJ1-1	TRBV29-1	TRBD1	once	CSVQSSGGEGTEAFF	TGCAGCGTTCAATCGTCAGGGGGTGAAGGGACTGAAGCTTTCTTT
TRBJ2-3	TRBV7-3	NA	NA	CASSPSGGTDTQYF	TGTGCCAGCAGCCCCTCGGGGGGCACAGATACGCAGTATTTT
TRBJ2-2	TRBV27	NA	NA	CASSPRVFANTGELFF	TGTGCCAGCAGTCCGCGGGTTTTCGCGAACACCGGGGAGCTGTTTTTT
TRBJ1-5	TRBV3-1/TRBV3-2	NA	NA	CASSQDLVQPQHF	TGTGCCAGCAGCCAAGATCTTGTTCAGCCCCAGCATTTT
TRBJ2-7	TRBV19	NA	NA	CASSLGGDGGAYEQYF	TGTGCCAGTTCCCTTGGGGGGGACGGGGGCGCCTACGAGCAGTACTTC
TRBJ2-5	TRBV29-1	NA	NA	CSAKQETQYF	TGCAGCGCCAAACAAGAGACCCAGTACTTC
TRBJ1-1	TRBV2	NA	NA	CASRKPSGEDTEAFF	TGTGCCAGCAGGAAGCCCAGCGGGGAGGACACTGAAGCTTTCTTT
TRBJ2-1	TRBV4-3	NA	NA	CASSQSGSYNEQFF	TGCGCCAGCAGCCAAAGCGGCTCCTACAATGAGCAGTTCTTC
TRBJ2-7	TRBV5-1	TRBD1	few	CASTSVDRGVHEQYF	TGCGCCAGCACTTCCGTGGACAGGGGAGTCCACGAGCAGTACTTC
TRBJ2-2	TRBV7-2	NA	NA	CASSFPYGAAATGELFF	TGTGCCAGCAGCTTTCCTTATGGGGCGGCGGCCACCGGGGAGCTGTTTTTT
TRBJ2-7	TRBV7-2	NA	NA	CASSLAGGGGYEQYF	TGTGCCAGCAGCTTAGCAGGTGGAGGCGGCTACGAGCAGTACTTC
TRBJ2-2	TRBV7-8	NA	NA	CASIFGTTQRSGELFF	TGTGCCAGCATCTTTGGAACGACTCAGAGGTCCGGGGAGCTGTTTTTT
TRBJ2-1	TRBV6-7	TRBD2	NA	CASRSGRAGTLDEQFF	TGTGCCAGCCGGAGCGGGAGGGCCGGGACGTTAGATGAGCAGTTCTTC
TRBJ1-4	TRBV18	NA	NA	CASSPQGDEKLFF	TGTGCCAGCTCACCACAAGGGGATGAAAAACTGTTTTTT
TRBJ2-7	TRBV5-1	TRBD1	NA	CASSHEPTGSYEQYF	TGCGCCAGCAGCCACGAACCGACAGGGAGCTACGAGCAGTACTTC
TRBJ2-5	TRBV10-3	NA	NA	CAGWTAVSKETQYF	TGTGCCGGGTGGACAGCGGTTTCGAAAGAGACCCAGTACTTC
TRBJ2-3	TRBV7-8	NA	NA	CASSSLRGAETDTQYF	TGTGCCAGCAGCTCCCTTCGAGGAGCGGAGACAGATACGCAGTATTTT
TRBJ1-4	TRBV19	TRBD1	NA	CASTDRGPATNEKLFF	TGTGCCAGTACGGACAGGGGCCCTGCAACTAATGAAAAACTGTTTTTT
TRBJ2-7	TRBV19	TRBD2	NA	CASSIGTSSHGEQYF	TGTGCCAGTAGTATCGGGACTAGCTCCCATGGGGAGCAGTACTTC
TRBJ1-1	TRBV7-2	NA	NA	CASSLETGRFEAFF	TGTGCCAGCAGCTTAGAGACAGGCCGTTTCGAAGCTTTCTTT
TRBJ2-7	TRBV11-2	TRBD1	NA	CASTAGTGVYEQYF	TGTGCCAGCACCGCCGGGACAGGGGTTTACGAGCAGTACTTC
TRBJ1-3	TRBV7-9	NA	NA	CASSRSGEGNTIYF	TGTGCCAGCAGCCGGTCTGGAGAAGGAAACACCATATATTTT
TRBJ1-2	TRBV11-3	TRBD1	NA	CASSLGGQGEGYTF	TGTGCCAGCAGCTTAGGCGGACAGGGGGAAGGCTACACCTTC
TRBJ2-1	TRBV7-3	NA	NA	CASSLYPAPSYNEQFF	TGTGCCAGCAGCTTATATCCAGCGCCCTCCTACAATGAGCAGTTCTTC
TRBJ2-5	TRBV7-2	NA	NA	CASSPGQQETQYF	TGTGCCAGCAGCCCGGGACAACAAGAGACCCAGTACTTC
TRBJ1-1	TRBV30	NA	NA	CAWSKWGGANTEAFF	TGTGCCTGGAGTAAGTGGGGGGGAGCGAACACTGAAGCTTTCTTT
TRBJ2-7	TRBV7-2	TRBD1	few	CASSLVVRTGGYEQYF	TGTGCCAGCAGCTTAGTCGTTAGGACAGGGGGCTACGAGCAGTACTTC
TRBJ1-1	TRBV4-2	NA	NA	CASSQDVEGTEAFF	TGTGCCAGCAGCCAAGATGTGGAGGGCACTGAAGCTTTCTTT
TRBJ1-2	TRBV3-1/TRBV3-2	NA	NA	CASSMTGTWGYTF	TGTGCCAGCAGTATGACCGGGACATGGGGCTACACCTTC
TRBJ2-1	TRBV12-3/TRBV12-4	NA	NA	CASSGASEQFF	TGTGCCAGCTCAGGGGCATCGGAGCAGTTCTTC
TRBJ1-5	TRBV19	NA	NA	CASSISGGGASNQPQHF	TGTGCCAGTAGTATTAGCGGGGGAGGTGCGAGCAATCAGCCCCAGCATTTT
TRBJ2-5	TRBV7-2	NA	NA	CASSFERGETQYF	TGTGCCAGCAGCTTTGAGAGGGGGGAGACCCAGTACTTC
TRBJ2-7	TRBV29-1	NA	NA	CSVGTRDKPYEQYF	TGCAGCGTTGGCACCCGGGACAAGCCCTACGAGCAGTACTTC
TRBJ2-6	TRBV18	NA	NA	CASSPLGWASGANVLTF	TGTGCCAGCTCACCTTTGGGTTGGGCCTCTGGGGCCAACGTCCTGACTTTC
TRBJ2-5	TRBV7-2	NA	NA	CASSLGRSGETQYF	TGTGCCAGCAGCTTAGGGAGGTCTGGGGAGACCCAGTACTTC
TRBJ1-1	TRBV18	TRBD1	NA	CASSQTLDRFGTEAFF	TGTGCCAGCTCACAGACCTTGGACAGGTTCGGCACTGAAGCTTTCTTT
TRBJ2-1	TRBV7-6	NA	NA	CASSLVGGLYNEQFF	TGTGCCAGCAGCTTAGTGGGCGGGCTCTATAATGAGCAGTTCTTC
TRBJ2-1	TRBV3-1/TRBV3-2	TRBD2	NA	CASSRSGGRANEQFF	TGTGCCAGCAGCCGCTCCGGCGGGAGGGCCAATGAGCAGTTCTTC
TRBJ1-2	TRBV5-6	NA	NA	CASSLALGHYGYTF	TGTGCCAGCAGCTTGGCTCTCGGTCACTATGGCTACACCTTC
TRBJ2-1	TRBV19	NA	NA	CASSTLAGRGYNEQFF	TGTGCCAGTAGTACCTTAGCTGGTCGGGGCTACAATGAGCAGTTCTTC
TRBJ1-4	TRBV28	TRBD1	once	CASRQGQGDEKLFF	TGTGCCAGTCGGCAGGGACAGGGGGACGAAAAACTGTTTTTT
TRBJ1-1	TRBV27	NA	NA	CASSYGGPTDLNTEAFF	TGTGCCAGCAGTTATGGTGGACCGACGGACTTGAACACTGAAGCTTTCTTT
TRBJ1-5	TRBV2	NA	NA	CASRLGQGNQPQHF	TGTGCCTCTAGATTGGGGCAGGGCAATCAGCCCCAGCATTTT
TRBJ1-2	TRBV6-4	TRBD1	NA	CASRKGAGTADPYGYTF	TGTGCCAGTAGGAAGGGGGCCGGGACAGCAGACCCCTATGGCTACACCTTC
TRBJ2-1	TRBV5-6	NA	NA	CASSLIATAGRSHEQFF	TGTGCCAGCAGCTTGATCGCGACGGCTGGGCGATCCCATGAGCAGTTCTTC
TRBJ2-1	TRBV6-2/TRBV6-3	TRBD2	NA	CASSYVTSGENNEQFF	TGTGCCAGCAGTTACGTAACTAGCGGGGAAAACAATGAGCAGTTCTTC
TRBJ2-7	TRBV7-6	NA	NA	CASSLGRGPSYEQYF	TGTGCCAGCAGCTTAGGGCGGGGCCCCTCCTACGAGCAGTACTTC
TRBJ2-7	TRBV21-1	NA	NA	CASSLTPIGTSGTGEQYF	TGTGCCAGCAGCCTAACACCGATCGGGACTAGCGGGACCGGCGAGCAGTACTTC
TRBJ2-7	TRBV4-1	NA	NA	CASSLLGGNEQYF	TGCGCCAGCAGCCTACTAGGTGGGAACGAGCAGTACTTC